Shown below are 19 T cell receptor beta chains from a single sample sequenced in a study of T cells in Graves' hyperthyroidism and ophthalmopathy. Researchers took RNA transcripts and amplified the TCR beta CDR3 regions from them. A set of HTBI primers served as the primers for a first-round RT-PCR of the TCR CDR3. TCRdb called the multiplex PCR reads again in MiXCR, with one record for every CDR3 protein. Of 550,000 to 700,000 distinct CDR3 sequences in the sample, 46% were seen once. The sample consisted of peripheral blood or thyroid tissue (not recorded which). These receptors all stem from an adult woman with Graves' disease, either hyperthyroidism or ophthalmopathy (not recorded which).

This clonotype was recorded at least ten times. The chain links TRBV6-6 to TRBJ1-6; D remains ambiguous. Looked up from germline, CDR1 is MNHNY and CDR2 is SVGAGI (reference sequence). There are 16 residues in the CDR3. Between the trimmed V and J ends, which lost 5 bases and 0 bases, there was a span of 11 bases. The CDR3 reads CASSPTASSYNSPLHF. CDR3 nucleotide sequence: TGTGCCAGCAGTCCGACCGCGAGCTCCTATAATTCACCCCTCCACTTT.

In regard to this clonotype: As the CDR3 is not closed by the conserved phenylalanine or tryptophan, this likely results from a read error. It is unclear where the CDR3 begins or ends on the DNA, so no DNA is shown, and the CDR3 is as TCRdb lists it. The chain has TRBV7-2 and TRBJ2-7; the table's D call TRBD1 went unverified against the DNA. The germline V gene has CDR1 SGHTA and CDR2 FQGNSA. The CDR3 length equals 8 residues, ends included. This CDR3 reads CASSRLGQ.

This clonotype was seen ten or more times. V and J are TRBV30 and TRBJ2-5; D gene unclear. The germline V and J ends were trimmed by 2 bases and 9 bases, with 13 bases remaining between them. This CDR3 is 12 amino acids long. Per the germline V gene, CDR1 is GTSNPN and CDR2 is SVGIG (reference sequence). The CDR3 DNA follows: TGTGCCTGGAGTCCCCCTCGTTTGCCCCAGTACTTC. Protein: CAWSPPRLPQYF.

The sample holds many counts of this clonotype. This chain uses TRBV7-9 with TRBJ1-2; possibly TRBD1 for D (5 bases). The CDR3 extends over 13 amino acids. Germline lookup yields CDR1 SEHNR and CDR2 FQNEAQ (reference sequence). Trimming stripped 1 base from V and 4 bases from J, with 7 bases between. The CDR3 DNA reads as TGTGCCAGCAGCTTAGTTACAGGCTATGGCTACACCTTC. Protein product: CASSLVTGYGYTF.

This clonotype came up many times. The V and J genes are TRBV4-1 and TRBJ1-1; D unclear. This CDR3 spans 16 amino acids. The germline V gene has CDR1 MGHRA and CDR2 YSYEKL. The ends were cut back, 1 base at V and 0 bases at J, with 12 bases in the middle. The CDR3, as DNA: TGCGCCAGCAGCCAAGGGGTTACACCCTTGAACACTGAAGCTTTCTTT. This translates into CASSQGVTPLNTEAFF.

The chain is built from TRBV29-1 and TRBJ2-7; D might be TRBD1 or TRBD2, each matching 5 bases. The CDR3 covers 10 residues. Trimming stripped 4 bases from V and 13 bases from J, with 14 bases between. Germline loops: CDR1 SQVTM, CDR2 ANQGSEA. The CDR3 loop reads CSVVLGVQYF. The CDR3 DNA follows: TGCAGCGTTGTTCTGGGGGTTCAATACTTC.

In this sample, this clonotype turned up many times. The chain links TRBV10-3 to TRBJ2-5; D may be TRBD1 or TRBD2 (6 bases each). This CDR3 spans 15 amino acids. In germline, CDR1 is ENHRY, CDR2 SYGVKD. V dropped 2 bases and J dropped 4 bases, with 14 bases sitting between them. The CDR3: CAISEPGGLGETQYF. The CDR3 region has the DNA TGTGCCATCAGTGAGCCCGGGGGCTTGGGAGAGACCCAGTACTTC.

This clonotype was counted at least ten times. This chain connects TRBV7-8 to TRBJ1-6; a weak D match, TRBD1 (6 bases). CDR3 length: 17 residues. In germline, CDR1 is SGHVS, CDR2 FQNEAQ. Trimming cost V 4 bases and J 6 bases, with 19 bases left between them. DNA for the CDR3: TGTGCCAGCAGCTCGGGCTTCAGACAGGATCTTAATTCACCCCTCCACTTT. It yields the protein CASSSGFRQDLNSPLHF. Full variable domain (missing parts from reference TRBV7-8 and TRBJ1-6): GAGVSQSPRYKVAKRGQDVALRCDPISGHVSLFWYQQALGQGPEFLTYFQNEAQLDKSGLPSDRFFAERPEGSVSTLKIQRTQQEDSAVYLCASSSGFRQDLNSPLHFGNGTRLTVT.

The DNA for the CDR3 is TGCAGCGTGTCGGGACAGGGAGGCGGGGAGCTGTTTTTT. Translating it yields CSVSGQGGGELFF. This rearrangement joins TRBV29-1 to TRBJ2-2; 9 bases line up with TRBD1. Germline assignment: CDR1 SQVTM and CDR2 ANQGSEA. This CDR3 spans 13 amino acids. Losses at the gene ends were 6 bases for V and 7 bases for J; bases not matched to a gene: 6.

The chain couples TRBV11-2 to TRBJ2-6; D unresolved. In germline, CDR1 is SGHAT, CDR2 FQNNGV. This CDR3 contains 15 residues. Deletions cut 1 base from V and 10 bases from J, with 14 bases between. The CDR3 coding sequence is TGTGCCAGCAGCTTAGTGGGTGATGAGGCTAACGTCCTGACTTTC. As protein: CASSLVGDEANVLTF.

This clonotype was recorded at least ten times. The chain couples TRBV19 to TRBJ2-2; D is uncertain. Germline CDR1 is LNHDA and CDR2 is SQIVND (reference sequence). The CDR3 is 15 amino acids. Trimming removed 5 bases at V and 2 bases at J, with 12 bases between. The CDR3 loop is CASSRLFVNTGELFF. Written as DNA, the CDR3 is TGTGCCAGTAGTCGATTGTTTGTTAACACCGGGGAGCTGTTTTTT.

This clonotype was found many times. The rearrangement uses TRBV7-9 and TRBJ2-6, with TRBD1 matching 8 bases. CDR1 and CDR2 (germline): SEHNR, FQNEAQ (reference sequence). After removal of 8 bases from V and 0 bases from J, the junction contained 9 bases not matched to a gene. The CDR3 has 17 amino acids. CDR3 coding DNA: TGTGCCAGCGATGGACAGGGTGGGACCTCTGGGGCCAACGTCCTGACTTTC. Its protein is CASDGQGGTSGANVLTF.

This sequence joins TRBV7-3 and TRBJ2-3, with TRBD2 as a possible D gene (5 bases). CDR1 is SGHTA and CDR2 is FQGTGA in the germline V gene. Trimming stripped 5 bases from V and 2 bases from J, with 11 bases between. CDR3 length equals 14 residues. As DNA, the CDR3 is TGTGCCAGCAGCGTCAGCGGTATCACAGATACGCAGTATTTT. This encodes CASSVSGITDTQYF.

Notes on this clonotype: At one end, the junction sequence differs from germline, possibly due to a read error. The chain is built from TRBV7-9 and TRBJ1-2, with D perhaps TRBD1 (6 bases). The CDR3 contains 12 residues. Germline V gene lookup returns CDR1 SEHNR and CDR2 FQNEAQ (reference sequence). This CDR3 reads CVSSLNRVGYTF. In DNA form, the CDR3 reads TGTGTCAGCAGCCTTAACAGGGTTGGCTACACCTTC.

The sample holds many counts of this clonotype. This chain links TRBV13 with TRBJ1-1; D is unclear. Germline CDR1 reads PRHDT; CDR2 reads FYEKMQ (reference sequence). The V gene lost 5 bases and the J gene lost 7 bases, with 14 bases spanning the gap. The CDR3 covers 13 residues. The CDR3 region is CASSRGVVGEAFF. Written as DNA, the CDR3 is TGTGCCAGCAGCCGCGGGGTCGTTGGTGAAGCTTTCTTT. Based on the CDR3 plus reference TRBV13 and TRBJ1-1, the full variable domain is AAGVIQSPRHLIKEKRETATLKCYPIPRHDTVYWYQQGPGQDPQFLISFYEKMQSDKGSIPDRFSAQQFSDYHSELNMSSLELGDSALYFCASSRGVVGEAFFGQGTRLTVV.

Note on this clonotype: It is unclear where the CDR3 begins or ends on the DNA, so no DNA is shown, and the CDR3 is as TCRdb lists it. The V and J genes are TRBV7-9 and TRBJ1-5; the table's TRBD1 call for D was not verified on the DNA. Germline lookup yields CDR1 SEHNR and CDR2 FQNEAQ (reference sequence). Both ends counted, the CDR3 spans 23 residues. The CDR3 is CASSPDSRSYEQYFGIFNQPQHF.

The sample holds many counts of this clonotype. The V call is TRBV7-2, the J call TRBJ1-2; 10 positions agree with TRBD1. Germline V gene data show CDR1 as SGHTA and CDR2 as FQGNSA. After removal of 5 bases from V and 9 bases from J, the junction contained 6 bases not matched to a gene. The CDR3 runs 13 residues. The CDR3: CASSLRQGASYTF. In DNA, the CDR3 is TGTGCCAGCAGCCTAAGACAGGGGGCCAGCTACACCTTC.

Many counts were recorded for this clonotype. This chain uses TRBV5-1 with TRBJ2-5; D perhaps matches TRBD2 (6 bases). The germline V gene encodes CDR1 SGHRS and CDR2 YFSETQ. The CDR3 has 14 amino acids. Trimming removed 8 bases at V and 4 bases at J, with 18 bases between. CDR3 loop: CASSGTPYGETQYF. The CDR3 DNA follows: TGCGCCAGTTCCGGGACTCCGTACGGAGAGACCCAGTACTTC.

The genes are TRBV2 and TRBJ2-6; D might be TRBD1 (6 bases). The length of the CDR3 is 15 residues. V dropped 3 bases and J dropped 4 bases, with 10 bases sitting between them. The germline V gene encodes CDR1 SNHLY and CDR2 FYNNEI. The CDR3 is CASSDRGRGANVLTF. The CDR3 nucleotides read TGTGCCAGCAGTGACAGGGGAAGAGGGGCCAACGTCCTGACTTTC. The full variable domain, completed using reference TRBV2 and TRBJ2-6, is EPEVTQTPSHQVTQMGQEVILRCVPISNHLYFYWYRQILGQKVEFLVSFYNNEISEKSEIFDDQFSVERPDGSNFTLKIRSTKLEDSAMYFCASSDRGRGANVLTFGAGSRLTVL.